The TCR beta chain described here comes from a study of blood T cell repertoires in COVID-19 (dated by TCRdb to the early 2020s). About the full investigation: Samples from collaborators originated in the United States, Italy and Spain and spanned both the acute and convalescent phases of COVID-19. Samples were obtained from the ongoing ImmuneRACE study (first 160 participants) and from over 1,000 subjects provided by 6 global collaborators. A freely available public database, intended as a resource for researchers studying the immune response to SARS-CoV-2, is where the repertoires were released. A de-identified subject ID, COVID-19 status, age in years and sex were almost always included in the sample metadata. The material from the prospective study consisted of cDNA or gDNA derived from T cells, B-cell-depleted T cells, or PBMCs. Deeply sampled blood TCRbeta repertoires from subjects exposed to, actively infected with, or recovered from COVID-19 were included in the dataset. Where available, HLA class I and class II types were obtained from metadata supplied by the sample provider rather than from assay-based typing. On the study overall, not on this receptor specifically: The quantity of clinical and demographic metadata differed by source and by participant and was supplied without curation.

TCRbeta CDR3 regions were amplified from genomic DNA using the immunoSEQ Assay, a bias-controlled multiplex PCR. The authors' pipeline ran thus. The number of nucleated cells in each sample was estimated from the amplification of reference gene primers within the assay. To quantify the absolute abundance of each unique TCRbeta CDR3 rearrangement, sequence reads were collapsed and filtered. For each sample, productive Simpson clonality was calculated as the square root of Simpson's diversity index over productive rearrangements. TCRdb holds this immuneACCESS table with in-frame rearrangements only. Some clones are missing; in checked studies, unresolved V genes explain under half, and the rest has no known cause. The V and J calls and clone size come from that table; D and trimming were worked out from the DNA. This sample comprises 200,000 to 250,000 clones, over 75% of them detected only once. The ten most abundant clones make up roughly 13% of the sample.

The germline V gene (reference sequence) supplies CDR1 LNHDA and CDR2 SQIVND. V is cut by 8 bases and J by 3 bases, and the space between the germline ends is 10 bases. The CDR3 spans 12 residues, from the cysteine through the phenylalanine. Only the CDR3 part of the read is kept: 36 bases, read in frame from the first base. Comment on this clone: Its cognate antigen has yet to be identified. No much larger clone exists at a distance of one base, and base qualities are not known.

The collaborating institutions used their own protocols to collect whole blood in K2EDTA tubes. For TCRbeta analysis, collaborators shipped samples as frozen whole blood, isolated PBMCs, or DNA extracted from either of those sample types. The sequence joins TRBV19 to TRBJ1-1, and perhaps TRBD1 as D gene, on 5 matching bases. Sequencing was performed on peripheral blood. The TCR comes from a human donor in a cohort sampled during active COVID-19. This receptor has the CDR3 CASQGGDTEAFF. In nucleotides, the sequence is TGTGCCAGTCAGGGAGGGGACACTGAAGCTTTCTTT.